These 11 T cell receptor beta chains came from one sample sequenced in a study. TCRdb recomputed calls from the 5' RACE reads with MiXCR, one row per CDR3 protein. The sample includes approximately 23,000 distinct CDR3 sequences, more than 30% seen only once; the top ten take about 2.4%. Sequencing used tumor-infiltrating naive CD4+ T cells sorted from the breast tumor. Subset noted: naive CD4+ T cells, CD4+CD45RA+CD25-. Receptors originate from a female donor with breast cancer.

This clonotype is classed as medium-sized. The chain has TRBV10-3 and TRBJ2-1; 9 positions agree with TRBD2. V dropped 8 bases and J dropped 7; count of bases not matched to a gene: 12. Per the germline V gene, CDR1 is ENHRY and CDR2 is SYGVKD. The CDR3 has 15 residues. In DNA, the CDR3 is TGTGCCATCTCTACCCATAGCGGGAGTGGGAATGAGCAGTTCTTC. Encoded protein: CAISTHSGSGNEQFF.

This clonotype was picked up a small number of times. The chain employs TRBV3-1 and TRBJ2-1, with 8 bases matching TRBD2. V dropped 1 base and J dropped 10; count of bases not matched to a gene: 9. The CDR3 is made up of 15 amino acids. Germline CDR1 and CDR2: LGHDT and YNNKEL (reference sequence). The CDR3 bases are TGTGCCAGCAGCCAAGGGACTAGCAGGATGAAGGAGCAGTTCTTC. It specifies CASSQGTSRMKEQFF.

This clonotype has a count of ten or more. The genes are TRBV5-1 and TRBJ2-1, with 11 bases that match TRBD2. Unmatched junction bases numbered 6, after V lost 1 base and J lost 9 bases. Germline V gene data show CDR1 as SGHRS and CDR2 as YFSETQ. CDR3 size: 15 residues. The CDR3 bases are TGCGCCAGCAGCTTGAATAGCGGGAGGGGTGGTGAGCAGTTCTTC. Translated, it gives CASSLNSGRGGEQFF.

This clonotype has only a few counts. The chain uses TRBV5-6 and TRBJ1-1; D unclear. Trimming left V 1 base short and J 0 bases short, with 4 bases between. Germline V CDR1 and CDR2: SGHDT, YYEEEE. The CDR3 covers 13 residues. The CDR3 bases are TGTGCCAGCAGCTTGTCGGTGAACACTGAAGCTTTCTTT. Translating gives CASSLSVNTEAFF.

The chain carries TRBV12-3 or TRBV12-4 and TRBJ1-2; 9 positions match TRBD1. The CDR3 spans 15 residues. With V trimmed by 2 bases and J by 8 bases, 9 bases remained unmatched. The CDR3 region has the DNA TGTGCCAGCAGTTTACGGGGGACAGGGCTATCCGGCTACACCTTC. Translated, it gives CASSLRGTGLSGYTF.

In its sample, this clonotype ranks as medium-sized. V and J are TRBV6-4 and TRBJ2-2; D remains unclear. Germline lookup yields CDR1 MRHNA and CDR2 SNTAGT. V shed 5 bases and J shed 0 bases, with 7 bases lying between them. The CDR3 runs 14 residues. CDR3 amino acids: CASSSGSNTGELFF. The CDR3 coding sequence is TGTGCCAGCAGTTCTGGGTCGAACACCGGGGAGCTGTTTTTT.

The chain carries TRBV14 and TRBJ2-7, with TRBD1 identical over 10 bases. The CDR3 is 16 amino acids. Per germline, CDR1 SGHDN and CDR2 FVKESK. The V and J ends lost 4 bases and 2 bases, in that order; junction bases with no gene match: 8. This CDR3 is CASSPLRDRGPYEQYF. In DNA form, the CDR3 reads TGTGCCAGCAGCCCGCTCCGGGACAGGGGACCCTACGAGCAGTACTTC.

Turning to this clonotype: This may be a read error: a much more frequent sequence differs by one nucleotide. The gene calls are TRBV6-6 and TRBJ2-4, with D unclear. From germline, CDR1 is MNHNY and CDR2 SVGAGI (reference sequence). The CDR3 is 16 amino acids. The CDR3 nucleotides are TGTGCCAGCAGTCACTCGGGTTTTTTAGCCAAAAACATTCAGTACTTC. Translating it yields CASSHSGFLAKNIQYF.

The rearrangement uses TRBV20-1 and TRBJ2-1; 7 bases map to TRBD2. J gave up 3 bases and V 6 bases, and 14 bases lay outside the gene matches. The length of the CDR3 is 16 residues. Germline values: CDR1 DFQATT, CDR2 SNEGSKA (reference sequence). The CDR3 region is CSARPPGEGSYNEQFF. The CDR3 DNA follows: TGCAGTGCGCGTCCCCCCGGGGAGGGCAGCTACAATGAGCAGTTCTTC.

Only a few counts were recorded for this clonotype. The V and J genes are TRBV7-9 and TRBJ2-7, with D possibly being TRBD2 (6 bases). V was shortened by 5 bases and J by 0 bases, with 14 bases between the two germline ends. The CDR3 runs 15 residues. Germline CDR1 and CDR2: SEHNR and FQNEAQ (reference sequence). The CDR3 sequence is CASSPGLSLSYEQYF. The CDR3 region has the DNA TGTGCCAGCAGCCCAGGACTATCTCTCTCCTACGAGCAGTACTTC. Drawing the rest from reference TRBV7-9 and TRBJ2-7, the complete variable domain is DTGVSQNPRHKITKRGQNVTFRCDPISEHNRLYWYRQTLGQGPEFLTYFQNEAQLEKSRLLSDRFSAERPKGSFSTLEIQRTEQGDSAMYLCASSPGLSLSYEQYFGPGTRLTVT.

The chain combines TRBV20-1 with TRBJ1-6; tentative D call: TRBD1 (5 bases). CDR3 length equals 17 residues. The germline gives CDR1 DFQATT, CDR2 SNEGSKA (reference sequence). The V end lost 4 bases, the J end lost 7 bases, and 23 bases lay between the germline ends. The CDR3 coding sequence is TGCAGTGCTAAACCTATGGGCGGGGGGTCCGTAAATTCACCCCTCCACTTT. Its protein product is CSAKPMGGGSVNSPLHF.